This T cell receptor beta chain originates from a study of shared clonotypes between healthy human individuals. Across the study: Donors had three CD4 naive, three CD4 memory, two CD8 naive and one CD8 memory plate apiece.

In the case of this clone: Antigen unknown.

TCRdb's table, derived via immunoSEQ multiplex PCR, lists solely in-frame clones and lacks some. The sample shows fewer than 700,000 clones, approximately 95% of them seen only once. Study-wide points: It was the few donors that limited the genetic and exposure-history diversity represented. Among non-shared clonotypes, generation probabilities were lower than among those shared by all four donors.

CD8 cells classed as naive were CD45RO-negative and positively selected for CCR7, excluding terminally differentiated effector memory CD45RA+ cells. Donors were healthy HIV-negative adults without recent acute infections or vaccinations. The sample comprised naive CD8+ T cells sorted from blood. This clonotype was obtained from a woman aged 25 to 39 in good health.

The CDR3 loop is CSVVASGNYEQYF. DNA of the CDR3: TGCAGCGTTGTGGCTAGCGGAAACTACGAGCAGTACTTC. The gene calls are TRBV29-1 and TRBJ2-7, with TRBD2 matching over 7 bases. The germline V gene encodes CDR1 SQVTM and CDR2 ANQGSEA. V shed 4 bases and J 3 bases; nucleotides not matched to a gene: 6. CDR3 size: 13 residues.